This T cell receptor beta chain was recovered during a study of blood T cell repertoires in COVID-19. Whole-study context: COVID-19 samples from acute and convalescent phases originated in the United States, Italy and Spain. Nucleic acid was either cDNA or gDNA, and it came from T cells, B-cell-depleted T cells, or PBMCs.

Looked up from germline, CDR1 is SGHNT and CDR2 is YENEEA. The length of the CDR3 is 15 residues. The junction had 1 base not matched to a gene; V was cut back by 0 bases and J by 2 bases. Original processing methods: Amplifying reference gene primers gave estimates of nucleated cell counts. TCRdb's table, derived via immunoSEQ multiplex PCR, lists solely in-frame clones and lacks some. V and J calls and clone size come straight from that table; D and trimming were deduced from the DNA. The sample gives about 260,000 clones, approximately 88% of which show up once; about 0.65% is in the top ten. Sequencing was done on a sample of peripheral blood. The chain uses TRBV11-3 and TRBJ2-5, with TRBD2 matching over 9 bases. The sequence was obtained from a human donor in a cohort sampled during active COVID-19. As DNA, the CDR3 is TGTGCCAGCAGCTTAGAAAGCGGGGGGCAAGAGACCCAGTACTTC. As protein: CASSLESGGQETQYF. Looking up the rest from reference TRBV11-3 and TRBJ2-5 gives the full variable domain: EAGVVQSPRYKIIEKKQPVAFWCNPISGHNTLYWYLQNLGQGPELLIRYENEEAVDDSQLPKDRFSAERLKGVDSTLKIQPAELGDSAVYLCASSLESGGQETQYFGPGTRLLVL.